The 2 T cell receptor beta chains reported below all come from one sample, sequenced in a study of human CD8 memory T cell subsets. Libraries for TCR beta were constructed using UMI-labeled 5' RACE. TCRdb reprocessed the 5' RACE reads, keeping one entry per CDR3 protein, no DNA. The listing records 10,000 to 15,000 distinct CDR3 sequences. Sequencing used CD8+ T cells from PBMCs. The receptors shown here come from a human donor in good health.

The chain uses TRBV4-1 and TRBJ2-7. This CDR3 comprises 14 residues. Germline values: CDR1 MGHRA, CDR2 YSYEKL. This chain's CDR3 is CASSQTGSSYEQYF.

The chain is built from TRBV7-8 and TRBJ2-1. CDR3 length: 16 amino acids. CDR1 and CDR2 (germline): SGHVS, FQNEAQ. The CDR3 sequence: CASSFSIQGAPNEQFF.